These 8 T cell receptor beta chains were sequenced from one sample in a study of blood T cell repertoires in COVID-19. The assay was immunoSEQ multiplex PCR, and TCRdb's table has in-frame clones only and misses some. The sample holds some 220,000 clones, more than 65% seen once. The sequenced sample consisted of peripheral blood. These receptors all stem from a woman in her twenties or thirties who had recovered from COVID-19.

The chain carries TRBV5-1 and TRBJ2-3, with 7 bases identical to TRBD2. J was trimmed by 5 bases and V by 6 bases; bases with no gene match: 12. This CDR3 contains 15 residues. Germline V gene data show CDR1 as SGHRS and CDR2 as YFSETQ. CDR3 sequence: CASTATGGRIDTQYF. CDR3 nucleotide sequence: TGCGCCAGCACCGCTACCGGCGGGAGAATAGATACGCAGTATTTT.

The CDR3 coding sequence is TGTGCCAAAAGCGAGGATCTTTCTAGGCTTAACACTGAAGCTTTCTTT. It translates to CAKSEDLSRLNTEAFF. The genes are TRBV2 and TRBJ1-1; D not certain. The CDR3 consists of 16 residues. CDR1 and CDR2 (germline): SNHLY, FYNNEI. The germline V and J ends were trimmed by 10 bases and 2 bases, with 23 bases remaining between them.

The CDR3 nucleotides are TGTGCCTGGGCCGTCGGAAACACCATATATTTT. This translates into CAWAVGNTIYF. The genes are TRBV30 and TRBJ1-3, with unresolved D. The V end was cut by 5 bases, the J end by 4 bases, with 6 bases between. The CDR3 spans 11 residues. Germline loops: CDR1 GTSNPN, CDR2 SVGIG (reference sequence).

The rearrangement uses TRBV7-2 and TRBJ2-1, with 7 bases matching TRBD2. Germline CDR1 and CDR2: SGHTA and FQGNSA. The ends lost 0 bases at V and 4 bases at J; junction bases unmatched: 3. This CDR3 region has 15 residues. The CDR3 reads CASSLAQGGYNEQFF. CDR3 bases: TGTGCCAGCAGCTTAGCGCAGGGAGGGTACAATGAGCAGTTCTTC.

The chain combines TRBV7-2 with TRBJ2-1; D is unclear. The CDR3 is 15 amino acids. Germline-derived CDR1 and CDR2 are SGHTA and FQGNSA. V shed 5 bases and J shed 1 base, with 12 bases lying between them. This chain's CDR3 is CASSQLAGSYNEQFF. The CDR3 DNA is TGTGCCAGCAGCCAGTTAGCTGGATCCTACAATGAGCAGTTCTTC. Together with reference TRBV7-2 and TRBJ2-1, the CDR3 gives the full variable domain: GAGVSQSPSNKVTEKGKDVELRCDPISGHTALYWYRQSLGQGLEFLIYFQGNSAPDKSGLPSDRFSAERTGGSVSTLTIQRTQQEDSAVYLCASSQLAGSYNEQFFGPGTRLTVL.

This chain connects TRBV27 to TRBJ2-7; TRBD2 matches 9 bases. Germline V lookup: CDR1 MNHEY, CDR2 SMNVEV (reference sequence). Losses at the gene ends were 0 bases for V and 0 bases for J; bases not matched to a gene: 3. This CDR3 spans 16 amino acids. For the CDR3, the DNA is TGTGCCAGCAGTTTATCCAATAGCGGGGGCTCCTACGAGCAGTACTTC. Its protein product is CASSLSNSGGSYEQYF.

The CDR3 is CAWSPGNYGYTF. DNA of the CDR3: TGTGCCTGGAGTCCAGGAAACTATGGCTACACCTTC. The gene calls are TRBV30 and TRBJ1-2; D is unclear. Germline assignment: CDR1 GTSNPN and CDR2 SVGIG (reference sequence). Trimming removed 2 bases at V and 2 bases at J, with 6 bases between. This CDR3 contains 12 residues.

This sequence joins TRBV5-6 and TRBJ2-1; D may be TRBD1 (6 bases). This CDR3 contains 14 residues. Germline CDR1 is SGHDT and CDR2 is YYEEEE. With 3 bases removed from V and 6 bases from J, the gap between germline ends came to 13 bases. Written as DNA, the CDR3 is TGTGCCAGCAGCTATCCAGGGGCGGGCAATGAGCAGTTCTTC. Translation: CASSYPGAGNEQFF.